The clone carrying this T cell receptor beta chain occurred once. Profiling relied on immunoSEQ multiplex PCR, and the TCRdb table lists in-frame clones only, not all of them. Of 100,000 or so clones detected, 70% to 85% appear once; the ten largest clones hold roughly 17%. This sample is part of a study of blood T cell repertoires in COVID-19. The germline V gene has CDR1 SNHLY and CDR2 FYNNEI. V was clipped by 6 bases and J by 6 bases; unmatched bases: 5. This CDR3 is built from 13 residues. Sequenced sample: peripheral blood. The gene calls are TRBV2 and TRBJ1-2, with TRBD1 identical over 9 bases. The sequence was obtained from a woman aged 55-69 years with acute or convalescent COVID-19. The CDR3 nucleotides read TGTGCCAGCAGACGGGACAGGGAGGATGGCTACACCTTC. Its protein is CASRRDREDGYTF.